A single sample gave rise to the 23 T cell receptor beta chains below, sequenced in a study of blood T cell repertoires in COVID-19. Clones were read by immunoSEQ multiplex PCR, and TCRdb kept only the in-frame ones, dropping some. The sample comprises 110,000 or so clones, about 87% of which are singletons, and 4.6% rests with the top ten. Sequences were obtained from peripheral blood. The receptors stem from a woman aged 50 to 60 with acute or convalescent COVID-19.

CDR3 nucleotide sequence: TGCGCCAGCAGCCCCTGGCCAAACGGGCTGTTTTTT. It is translated as CASSPWPNGLFF. The V call is TRBV5-1, the J call TRBJ1-4; no clear D gene. The CDR3 sequence is 12 residues long. V dropped 4 bases and J dropped 14 bases, with 15 bases sitting between them. Germline V gene lookup returns CDR1 SGHRS and CDR2 YFSETQ.

The chain joins TRBV7-9 to TRBJ1-2; D is unclear. The CDR3 runs to 13 residues. Germline CDR1 SEHNR, CDR2 FQNEAQ (reference sequence). Deletions cut 5 bases from V and 5 bases from J, with 12 bases between. CDR3 amino acids: CASSNSGGYGYTF. DNA for the CDR3: TGTGCCAGCAGCAACTCGGGAGGGTATGGCTACACCTTC.

The chain links TRBV9 to TRBJ1-4, with TRBD1 identical over 8 bases. The CDR3 is made up of 15 amino acids. Germline CDR1 SGDLS, CDR2 YYNGEE. V was pared by 3 bases and J by 7 bases, with 8 bases of the junction left unmatched. The CDR3: CASSEQGGFGEKLFF. The CDR3 coding sequence is TGTGCCAGCAGCGAACAGGGGGGGTTCGGTGAAAAACTGTTTTTT.

This clone has just one count. The V gene is TRBV12-5, the J gene TRBJ1-5, with D possibly TRBD1 on 5 matching bases. CDR1 and CDR2 (germline): LGHNT, FRNRAP. CDR3 length equals 13 residues. The germline V and J ends were trimmed by 0 bases and 6 bases, with 6 bases remaining between them. CDR3 sequence reads: CASGLVGGQPQHF. For the CDR3, the DNA is TGTGCTAGTGGTTTGGTGGGGGGTCAGCCCCAGCATTTT.

The chain carries TRBV5-6 and TRBJ1-1; the match to TRBD1 covers 9 bases. V was pared by 3 bases and J by 1 base, with 10 bases of the junction left unmatched. The germline gives CDR1 SGHDT, CDR2 YYEEEE. The CDR3 totals 17 residues. The CDR3 here is CASSSEGQGASNTEAFF. CDR3 DNA sequence: TGTGCCAGCAGCTCGGAGGGACAGGGCGCATCGAACACTGAAGCTTTCTTT. The entire variable domain, with the rest obtained from reference TRBV5-6 and TRBJ1-1, is as follows: DAGVTQSPTHLIKTRGQQVTLRCSPKSGHDTVSWYQQALGQGPQFIFQYYEEEERQRGNFPDRFSGHQFPNYSSELNVNALLLGDSALYLCASSSEGQGASNTEAFFGQGTRLTVV.

J is TRBJ2-7 and V is TRBV7-2, with 11 bases identical to TRBD1. Germline V CDR1 and CDR2: SGHTA, FQGNSA. The CDR3 is made up of 15 amino acids. Losses at the gene ends were 6 bases for V and 0 bases for J; bases not matched to a gene: 4. DNA for the CDR3: TGTGCCAGCAGGCCCGGGACAGGGGGCTCCTACGAGCAGTACTTC. This translates into CASRPGTGGSYEQYF.

J is TRBJ1-2 and V is TRBV10-3; a weak D match, TRBD1 (5 bases). CDR1 ENHRY and CDR2 SYGVKD come from the germline V gene. The CDR3 contains 12 residues. Deletions cut 9 bases from V and 8 bases from J, with 16 bases between. The CDR3 loop is CAIKDTKGGYTF. DNA of the CDR3: TGTGCCATTAAGGACACTAAGGGGGGCTACACCTTC.

This clone has only one observation. V gene TRBV19 combines with J gene TRBJ1-2; D possibly corresponds to TRBD1 (5 bases). Per germline, CDR1 LNHDA and CDR2 SQIVND (reference sequence). V was pared by 6 bases and J by 0 bases, with 8 bases between. The CDR3 covers 13 residues. This chain's CDR3 is CASSQGTNYGYTF. In DNA form, the CDR3 reads TGTGCCAGTAGCCAGGGTACTAACTATGGCTACACCTTC.

V and J are TRBV5-6 and TRBJ1-4; 8 bases map to TRBD1. The CDR3 is 16 amino acids. With V trimmed by 0 bases and J by 7 bases, 8 bases remained unmatched. Germline V gene lookup returns CDR1 SGHDT and CDR2 YYEEEE. CDR3 loop: CASSLAVSGGVEKLFF. The CDR3 nucleotides are TGTGCCAGCAGCTTGGCCGTCTCAGGGGGCGTTGAAAAACTGTTTTTT. Combining the CDR3 with reference TRBV5-6 and TRBJ1-4 gives the whole variable domain DAGVTQSPTHLIKTRGQQVTLRCSPKSGHDTVSWYQQALGQGPQFIFQYYEEEERQRGNFPDRFSGHQFPNYSSELNVNALLLGDSALYLCASSLAVSGGVEKLFFGSGTQLSVL.

The chain carries TRBV10-3 and TRBJ1-5; 8 nucleotides match TRBD1. This CDR3 is built from 14 residues. Germline values: CDR1 ENHRY, CDR2 SYGVKD. Unmatched junction bases numbered 4, after V lost 9 bases and J lost 0 bases. CDR3 DNA sequence: TGTGCCATTGGGGGACAGGATAGCAATCAGCCCCAGCATTTT. As protein: CAIGGQDSNQPQHF.

This clone was seen a handful of times. The CDR3 nucleotides read TGTGCCAGCAGCTTATCCTACAGGGGCCCGAACTATGGCTACACCTTC. It yields the protein CASSLSYRGPNYGYTF. The V gene is TRBV7-9, the J gene TRBJ1-2, with 7 bases matching TRBD1. V gave up 2 bases and J gave up 2 bases; unmatched junction bases: 8. CDR1 is SEHNR and CDR2 is FQNEAQ in the germline V gene (reference sequence). This CDR3 region has 16 residues.

This chain links TRBV10-3 with TRBJ2-3, with TRBD2 identical over 8 bases. Trimming removed 11 bases from V and 0 bases from J; junction bases left unmatched: 4. The CDR3 has 13 residues. Germline CDR1 and CDR2: ENHRY and SYGVKD. This CDR3 is CAVAGGSTDTQYF. The CDR3 bases are TGTGCCGTGGCGGGGGGCAGCACAGATACGCAGTATTTT.

This chain joins TRBV29-1 and TRBJ2-7; 7 bases are shared with TRBD2. The CDR3 has 14 amino acids. Germline V gene data show CDR1 as SQVTM and CDR2 as ANQGSEA. The ends lost 0 bases at V and 7 bases at J; junction bases unmatched: 9. The CDR3 here is CSVEDLGGPGEQYF. The CDR3, as DNA: TGCAGCGTTGAAGATTTGGGAGGGCCTGGAGAGCAGTACTTC.

This clone appeared once. The chain links TRBV7-2 to TRBJ2-7, with TRBD2 matching 8 bases. Germline-derived CDR1 and CDR2 are SGHTA and FQGNSA. The V and J ends lost 0 bases and 5 bases, in that order; junction bases with no gene match: 6. CDR3 size: 15 residues. CDR3: CASSLAQSGSHEQYF. CDR3 coding DNA: TGTGCCAGCAGCTTAGCGCAAAGCGGGAGCCACGAGCAGTACTTC. Full variable domain (missing parts from reference TRBV7-2 and TRBJ2-7): GAGVSQSPSNKVTEKGKDVELRCDPISGHTALYWYRQSLGQGLEFLIYFQGNSAPDKSGLPSDRFSAERTGGSVSTLTIQRTQQEDSAVYLCASSLAQSGSHEQYFGPGTRLTVT.

The chain couples TRBV3-1 (or the pseudogene TRBV3-2) to TRBJ1-1, with D unresolved. Trimming removed 0 bases from V and 1 base from J, with 24 bases in between. CDR3 length: 20 residues. Per germline, CDR1 LGHDT and CDR2 YNNKEL (reference sequence). This chain's CDR3 is CASSQETLVETAPGNTEAFF. The CDR3 coding sequence is TGTGCCAGCAGCCAAGAAACGCTAGTCGAGACTGCCCCCGGGAACACTGAAGCTTTCTTT.

J is TRBJ1-2 and V is TRBV6-5; TRBD1 matches at 9 bases. V lost 6 bases to trimming and J lost 6 bases; unmatched junction nucleotides: 5. The CDR3 is made up of 13 amino acids. The V gene's germline CDR1 is MNHEY and CDR2 SVGAGI. The DNA for the CDR3 is TGTGCCAGCAGGGGGACAGGGAATGATGGCTACACCTTC. The encoded protein is CASRGTGNDGYTF.

The V call is TRBV11-3, the J call TRBJ2-1; D is perhaps TRBD1 (5 bases). The germline V gene encodes CDR1 SGHNT and CDR2 YENEEA. V lost 0 bases and J 0 bases, leaving 9 bases between the germline ends. The CDR3 spans 16 residues. The CDR3: CASSLDLGHSYNEQFF. CDR3 DNA sequence: TGTGCCAGCAGCTTAGATCTAGGACACTCCTACAATGAGCAGTTCTTC. Drawing the rest from reference TRBV11-3 and TRBJ2-1, the complete variable domain is EAGVVQSPRYKIIEKKQPVAFWCNPISGHNTLYWYLQNLGQGPELLIRYENEEAVDDSQLPKDRFSAERLKGVDSTLKIQPAELGDSAVYLCASSLDLGHSYNEQFFGPGTRLTVL.

V and J are TRBV4-1 and TRBJ2-1; 8 bases align to TRBD2. The CDR3 totals 15 residues. V lost 4 bases to trimming and J lost 4 bases; unmatched junction nucleotides: 6. In germline, CDR1 is MGHRA, CDR2 YSYEKL. The CDR3 sequence: CASSREVAGYNEQFF. The CDR3 nucleotides read TGCGCCAGCAGCCGCGAGGTAGCGGGGTACAATGAGCAGTTCTTC.

CDR3 nucleotide sequence: TGCGCCAGCAGATCCGGGGTCGAGCAGTTCTTC. This codes for CASRSGVEQFF. The chain couples TRBV5-1 to TRBJ2-1, with a possible D match to TRBD2 (5 bases). V shed 5 bases and J shed 10 bases, with 10 bases lying between them. Germline values: CDR1 SGHRS, CDR2 YFSETQ. The CDR3 is 11 residues long.

The rearrangement links TRBV11-2 to TRBJ1-3; 7 bases agree with TRBD1. The germline gives CDR1 SGHAT, CDR2 FQNNGV. The ends lost 8 bases at V and 0 bases at J; junction bases unmatched: 7. This CDR3 spans 15 amino acids. CDR3 in DNA: TGTGCCAGCGGACCGACAGGGAACTCTGGAAACACCATATATTTT. Amino acid sequence: CASGPTGNSGNTIYF.

The chain carries TRBV2 and TRBJ2-7; 9 nucleotides agree with TRBD2. CDR1 and CDR2 (germline): SNHLY, FYNNEI. The CDR3 has 17 residues. The V segment lost 1 base and the J segment 5 bases; nucleotides outside the gene matches: 12. CDR3 nucleotide sequence: TGTGCCAGCAGTGAAGGCCCCTTGACTAGCGGACGACACGAGCAGTACTTC. It specifies CASSEGPLTSGRHEQYF.

The V gene is TRBV10-1, the J gene TRBJ1-1, with unresolved D. The CDR3 covers 13 residues. The germline V gene encodes CDR1 WNHNN and CDR2 SYGVQD (reference sequence). The V end lost 0 bases, the J end lost 8 bases, and 10 bases lay between the germline ends. The CDR3 nucleotides are TGCGCCAGCAGTGAGTCACCGACTCGGGAAGCTTTCTTT. Translating gives CASSESPTREAFF.

This chain connects TRBV13 to TRBJ1-5, with D perhaps matching TRBD1 (6 bases). V shed 5 bases and J shed 3 bases, with 14 bases lying between them. The CDR3 covers 15 residues. Germline V CDR1 and CDR2: PRHDT, FYEKMQ (reference sequence). This CDR3 is CASSQGGGINQPQHF. CDR3 sequence (DNA): TGTGCCAGCAGCCAGGGAGGGGGGATCAATCAGCCCCAGCATTTT.